This record concerns one T cell receptor (beta chain) sequence. This sample is part of a study of blood T cell repertoires in COVID-19. Per the germline V gene, CDR1 is SNHLY and CDR2 is FYNNEI. V was trimmed by 7 bases and J by 3 bases, leaving 16 bases between them. The CDR3 extends over 14 amino acids. Generated by immunoSEQ multiplex PCR, the TCRdb table keeps only in-frame clones and is missing some. The sample carries about 60,000 clones, about 86% recorded once. This chain connects TRBV2 to TRBJ2-7, with a weak D call TRBD2 (6 bases). This TCR was recovered from a human donor in a cohort sampled during active COVID-19. The sample taken for sequencing was peripheral blood. CDR3 region: CASIRDSSFYEQYF. CDR3 nucleotides: TGTGCCAGCATCAGGGACTCCTCTTTCTACGAGCAGTACTTC.